This T cell receptor (beta chain) was obtained from a study of blood T cells in healthy people across ages. Study results and limitations: Greater diversity and more naive CD4+ cells were seen in long-lived donors than in aged donors.

Comment on this clonotype: Its cognate antigen is unknown.

Donors ranged from 6 to 90 years old and were healthy Caucasians in Russia. Each individual donor underwent a draw of ten milliliters of peripheral blood. A second PCR, run for about 7 to 12 cycles, used a sample-barcoded 5' primer plus a J-beta primer mix. TCRdb re-called the 5' RACE reads with MiXCR, one entry per CDR3 protein. The sample lists approximately 580,000 distinct CDR3 sequences; 20% to 30% were seen once. CDR1 is SGHDN and CDR2 is FVKESK in the germline V gene. The CDR3 is 14 residues long. With 1 base removed from V and 4 bases from J, the gap between germline ends came to 8 bases. This same sample was also taken into another study, of T cells of mothers and their children. According to that study: For each mother, over 8 million TCR beta CDR3 reads were obtained, and for each child, around 3.1 million.

Material: blood. The V call is TRBV14, the J call TRBJ1-5; D is ambiguous. The receptor was isolated from a boy aged 5-17 years in good health. The CDR3 reads CASSQAGVNQPQHF. As DNA, the CDR3 is TGTGCCAGCAGCCAAGCCGGGGTTAATCAGCCCCAGCATTTT.